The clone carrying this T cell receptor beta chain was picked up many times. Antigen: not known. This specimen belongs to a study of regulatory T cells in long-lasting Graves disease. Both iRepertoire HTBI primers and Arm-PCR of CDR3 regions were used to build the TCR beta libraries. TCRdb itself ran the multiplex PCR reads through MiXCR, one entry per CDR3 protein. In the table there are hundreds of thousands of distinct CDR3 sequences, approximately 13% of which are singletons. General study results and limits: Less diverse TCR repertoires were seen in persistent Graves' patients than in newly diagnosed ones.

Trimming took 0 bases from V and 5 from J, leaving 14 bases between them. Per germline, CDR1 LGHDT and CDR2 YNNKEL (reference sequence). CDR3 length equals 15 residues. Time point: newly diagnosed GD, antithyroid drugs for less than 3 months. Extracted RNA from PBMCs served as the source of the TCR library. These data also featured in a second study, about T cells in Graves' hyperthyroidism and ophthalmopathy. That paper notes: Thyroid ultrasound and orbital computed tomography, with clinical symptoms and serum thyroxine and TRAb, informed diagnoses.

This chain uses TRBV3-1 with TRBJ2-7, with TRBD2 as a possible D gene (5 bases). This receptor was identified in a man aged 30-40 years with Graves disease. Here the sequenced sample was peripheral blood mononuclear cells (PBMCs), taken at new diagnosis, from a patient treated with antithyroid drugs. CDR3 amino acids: CASSQDMGPRDEQYF. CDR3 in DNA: TGTGCCAGCAGCCAAGATATGGGTCCGCGGGACGAGCAGTACTTC.